The clone carrying this TCR beta chain has a handful of counts. Antigen unknown. The entirety of the isolated RNA underwent reverse transcription, so expressed TCRB transcripts were sequenced. The repertoire was sequenced with immunoSEQ multiplex PCR; TCRdb's copy has only in-frame clones and lacks some. The sample yields approximately 250,000 clones, 20% to 25% seen once. The data originate from a study of beta chain features in type 1 diabetes. CD4+ cells of the naive, central memory, regulatory and stem cell-like memory types were sorted via CD45RO/CCR7/CD25/CD127/CD95/CD27. Study outcomes and limitations: Insertions at VDJ junctions were less frequent in type 1 diabetes patients. These patients also deleted more nucleotides at the same junctions. Equally in patients and controls, PCR might preferentially amplify shorter templates. Among patients with Type 1 diabetes, TCRB CDR3s were moderately but significantly shorter in every one of the four CD4+ subsets. In the patient group, naive, central memory and Treg TCRB repertoires seemed more alike than in the healthy donor group.

Germline V lookup: CDR1 MNHNY, CDR2 SVGAGI (reference sequence). The V end lost 8 bases, the J end lost 6 bases, and 13 bases lay between the germline ends. This CDR3 comprises 13 residues. The gene calls are TRBV6-6 and TRBJ1-4; D might be TRBD1 (5 bases). The TCR sequence derives from a young woman with type 1 diabetes. Specimen: naive CD4+ T cells from blood. The CDR3 sequence is CASGKGRDEKLFF. The CDR3 nucleotides are TGTGCCAGCGGAAAGGGGAGGGATGAAAAACTGTTTTTT.